Listed below are T cell receptor beta chains from one sample, sequenced in a study of CD8 T cells in ankylosing spondylitis. One entry per CDR3 protein results from TCRdb running MiXCR on the 5' RACE reads. The table lists around 150,000 distinct CDR3 sequences, 44% of them singletons, with about 16% in the top ten. The sequenced sample consisted of synovial fluid, either unsorted or a sorted T cell fraction (not recorded which). All receptors come from a male donor with ankylosing spondylitis. Both conserved end residues are trimmed from each CDR3.

CDR3 length: 11; V gene: TRBV9; J gene: TRBJ2-7; CDR3 protein: ASSGDSPLEQY
CDR3 length: 12; V gene: TRBV7-9; J gene: TRBJ2-7; CDR3 protein: ASSPALSGGRQY
CDR3 length: 16; V gene: TRBV28; J gene: TRBJ2-3; CDR3 protein: ASSPSFLLARKADTQY
CDR3 length: 15; V gene: TRBV4-1; J gene: TRBJ1-5; CDR3 protein: ASSLYPVYRSNQPQH
CDR3 length: 11; V gene: TRBV27; J gene: TRBJ1-2; CDR3 protein: ASSPFDGYGYT
CDR3 length: 15; V gene: TRBV4-1; J gene: TRBJ1-5; CDR3 protein: ASSLGQGPHSNQPQH
CDR3 length: 12; V gene: TRBV5-1; J gene: TRBJ2-5; CDR3 protein: ASRYPGQIETQY
CDR3 length: 19; V gene: TRBV11-1; J gene: TRBJ2-1; CDR3 protein: ASSLAMPRMPYYRSYNEQF
CDR3 length: 14; V gene: TRBV15; J gene: TRBJ1-2; CDR3 protein: ATSTYSGQINYGYT
CDR3 length: 14; V gene: TRBV10-3; J gene: TRBJ2-1; CDR3 protein: AISESRASGDNEQF
CDR3 length: 15; V gene: TRBV13; J gene: TRBJ2-2; CDR3 protein: ASSLGLKRVDTGELF
CDR3 length: 14; V gene: TRBV28; J gene: TRBJ1-6; CDR3 protein: ASKDPRWNENSPLH
CDR3 length: 14; V gene: TRBV7-9; J gene: TRBJ1-1; CDR3 protein: ASSLKGDRVNTEAF
CDR3 length: 10; V gene: TRBV29-1; J gene: TRBJ2-1; CDR3 protein: SLGTDYNEQF